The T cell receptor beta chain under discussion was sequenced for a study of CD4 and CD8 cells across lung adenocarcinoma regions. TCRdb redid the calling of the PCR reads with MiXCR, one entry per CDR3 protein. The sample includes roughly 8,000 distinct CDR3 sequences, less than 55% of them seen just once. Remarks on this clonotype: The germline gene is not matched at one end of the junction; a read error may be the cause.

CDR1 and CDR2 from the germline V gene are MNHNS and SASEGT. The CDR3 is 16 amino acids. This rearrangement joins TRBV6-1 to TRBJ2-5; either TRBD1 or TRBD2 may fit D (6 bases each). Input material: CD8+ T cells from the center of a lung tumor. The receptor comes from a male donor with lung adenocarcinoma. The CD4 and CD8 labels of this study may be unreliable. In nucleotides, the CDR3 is TGTGCCAGCAGTGGGGCCGGGGGCCACGTCACAGAGACCCAGTATTTC. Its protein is CASSGAGGHVTETQYF.